This is a list of T cell receptor beta chains from one sample in a study of blood T cell repertoires in COVID-19. Data came from immunoSEQ multiplex PCR; TCRdb stores just in-frame clones and leaves some out. The profile shows just over 200,000 clones, over 60% of them singletons. The source material was peripheral blood. The receptors here all came from a woman in her seventies with acute or convalescent COVID-19. Each CDR3 is given with its conserved first and last residue. A D gene is named only where the DNA matches it firmly. Clone sizes are given selectively: once, few, many, or a class where the clone is expanded.

D	V	J	length	size	CDR3	DNA
NA	TRBV27	TRBJ2-4	15	once	CASSSTRVAKNIQYF	TGTGCCAGCAGTTCGACGAGGGTAGCCAAAAACATTCAGTACTTC
NA	TRBV6-6	TRBJ2-7	13	few	CASSYGTPYEQYF	TGTGCCAGCAGTTATGGGACTCCTTACGAGCAGTACTTC
NA	TRBV19	TRBJ2-4	14	NA	CASKTGKAKNIQYF	TGTGCCAGTAAAACAGGGAAAGCCAAAAACATTCAGTACTTC
NA	TRBV5-6	TRBJ2-6	19	NA	CASSLGGGTLSSGANVLTF	TGTGCCAGCAGCTTGGGTGGAGGGACTCTTAGCTCTGGGGCCAACGTCCTGACTTTC
NA	TRBV5-4	TRBJ1-3	14	few	CASYDLGSGNTIYF	TGTGCCAGCTATGACCTAGGCTCTGGAAACACCATATATTTT
NA	TRBV2	TRBJ2-7	12	NA	CASSGQGGEQYF	TGTGCCAGCAGTGGGCAGGGTGGCGAGCAGTACTTC
NA	TRBV11-2	TRBJ1-5	13	once	CASSWSGNQPQHF	TGTGCCAGCAGCTGGTCAGGGAACCAGCCCCAGCATTTT
NA	TRBV27	TRBJ2-3	16	once	CASTPRGGALLFPQYF	TGTGCCAGCACCCCAAGGGGGGGGGCCCTGCTGTTCCCGCAGTATTTT
NA	TRBV19	TRBJ2-1	11	NA	CASSIGDEQFF	TGTGCCAGTAGTATCGGGGATGAGCAGTTCTTC
TRBD2	TRBV2	TRBJ2-3	14	NA	CATSSGAFTDTQYF	TGTGCCACCAGTAGCGGGGCCTTCACAGATACGCAGTATTTT
TRBD2	TRBV9	TRBJ2-2	16	NA	CASSVRIAGDTGELFF	TGTGCCAGCAGCGTAAGGATAGCGGGAGACACCGGGGAGCTGTTTTTT
NA	TRBV7-3	TRBJ2-7	13	NA	CASSLNSGYEQYF	TGTGCCAGCAGCTTAAATAGCGGCTACGAGCAGTACTTC
NA	TRBV5-1	TRBJ2-5	14	NA	CASSFQGSSETQYF	TGCGCCAGCAGCTTCCAGGGATCGTCCGAGACCCAGTACTTC
TRBD2	TRBV5-1	TRBJ2-7	14	NA	CASSLSQGGYEQYF	TGCGCCAGCAGCTTGTCCCAGGGAGGGTACGAGCAGTACTTC
NA	TRBV6-5	TRBJ1-1	13	NA	CASRAIQGAEAFF	TGTGCCAGCCGAGCCATACAGGGCGCTGAAGCTTTCTTT
TRBD1	TRBV6-5	TRBJ1-1	14	NA	CASRGQGRNTEAFF	TGTGCCAGCAGGGGACAGGGGAGGAACACTGAAGCTTTCTTT
NA	TRBV7-9	TRBJ2-1	13	NA	CASTLGAYNEQFF	TGTGCCAGCACCCTAGGAGCCTACAATGAGCAGTTCTTC
NA	TRBV21-1	TRBJ2-5	18	NA	CASSKAFIGADHQETQYF	TGTGCCAGCAGCAAAGCGTTTATAGGGGCAGACCATCAAGAGACCCAGTACTTC
TRBD1	TRBV5-5	TRBJ1-4	16	NA	CASSLGQASTNEKLFF	TGTGCCAGCAGCCTGGGACAGGCCTCAACTAATGAAAAACTGTTTTTT
NA	TRBV10-1	TRBJ2-1	16	few	CASSESRGKIDNEQFF	TGCGCCAGCAGTGAGTCACGAGGGAAAATAGACAATGAGCAGTTCTTC
NA	TRBV12-3/TRBV12-4	TRBJ1-5	13	NA	CASSLQANQPQHF	TGTGCCAGCAGTTTACAGGCTAATCAGCCCCAGCATTTT
TRBD1	TRBV5-4	TRBJ1-4	15	NA	CASSLGGTASEKLFF	TGTGCCAGCAGCTTGGGGGGGACAGCTTCTGAAAAACTGTTTTTT
TRBD2	TRBV7-9	TRBJ2-1	15	NA	CASSLGPGLVFEQFF	TGTGCCAGCAGCTTAGGTCCGGGACTAGTGTTTGAGCAGTTCTTC
TRBD1	TRBV28	TRBJ1-6	18	once	CASRLGTASDGPNSPLHF	TGTGCCAGCAGACTGGGGACAGCAAGTGATGGGCCTAATTCACCCCTCCACTTT
TRBD1	TRBV28	TRBJ2-1	14	few	CASRLQGARDEQFF	TGTGCCAGCAGATTACAGGGGGCGCGAGATGAGCAGTTCTTC
TRBD1	TRBV28	TRBJ2-2	15	NA	CASSFGTAVVGELFF	TGTGCCAGCAGTTTTGGGACAGCGGTGGTCGGGGAGCTGTTTTTT
TRBD1	TRBV7-9	TRBJ2-5	17	NA	CASSISLDRGRPETQYF	TGTGCCAGCAGCATCAGTTTGGACAGGGGGCGCCCGGAGACCCAGTACTTC
TRBD1	TRBV6-5	TRBJ1-1	13	NA	CASSRTGETEAFF	TGTGCCAGCAGTAGGACAGGGGAGACTGAAGCTTTCTTT
NA	TRBV28	TRBJ2-7	14	NA	CASSLFSGAYEQYF	TGTGCCAGCAGTTTGTTTAGCGGAGCATACGAGCAGTACTTC
NA	TRBV7-2	TRBJ2-3	15	NA	CASRGPGLYTDTQYF	TGTGCCAGCAGGGGTCCGGGACTCTACACAGATACGCAGTATTTT
NA	TRBV4-2	TRBJ2-1	12	NA	CASSQEGDEQFF	TGTGCCAGCAGCCAAGAGGGAGATGAGCAGTTCTTC
TRBD2	TRBV5-8	TRBJ2-7	20	once	CASSLGPRGLAGDNSYEQYF	TGTGCCAGCAGCTTGGGACCTCGGGGACTAGCGGGAGATAACTCCTACGAGCAGTACTTC
TRBD2	TRBV28	TRBJ2-2	16	NA	CASSRGGGRGAGELFF	TGTGCCAGCAGCCGGGGGGGCGGGAGAGGTGCCGGGGAGCTGTTTTTT
NA	TRBV10-3	TRBJ2-5	11	few	CAIAQQETQYF	TGTGCCATCGCCCAGCAAGAGACCCAGTACTTC
TRBD1	TRBV5-1	TRBJ1-6	14	few	CASRGTGERSPLHF	TGCGCCAGCAGAGGGACAGGGGAAAGATCACCCCTCCACTTT
TRBD1	TRBV5-1	TRBJ2-2	15	NA	CASSLQGATDGELFF	TGCGCCAGCAGTCTACAGGGGGCGACGGACGGGGAGCTGTTTTTT
NA	TRBV29-1	TRBJ2-1	10	NA	CSVDSNEQFF	TGCAGCGTTGACAGCAATGAGCAGTTCTTC
NA	TRBV6-1	TRBJ2-4	16	NA	CASSEDREMAKNIQYF	TGTGCCAGCAGTGAAGACAGGGAGATGGCCAAAAACATTCAGTACTTC
TRBD2	TRBV27	TRBJ2-1	14	NA	CASRIAGPNNEQFF	TGTGCCAGCAGGATAGCGGGACCGAACAATGAGCAGTTCTTC
NA	TRBV28	TRBJ1-2	16	NA	CASSLNSGGTGYGYTF	TGTGCCAGCAGTTTAAACTCGGGGGGCACTGGCTATGGCTACACCTTC